This section outlines one T cell receptor (beta chain) sequence together with its context. The PCR had 60 Vbeta and 13 Jbeta primers. Generated by immunoSEQ multiplex PCR, the TCRdb table keeps only in-frame clones and is missing some. This sample's table reports approximately 200,000 clones. While unrecorded immune exposures were likely, the donors were nominally healthy when sampled. V lost 7 bases and J lost 5, with 12 bases in between. CDR1 is MNHEY and CDR2 is SVGAGI in the germline V gene. This CDR3 spans 13 amino acids. This entry comes from a study of cytomegalovirus exposure and HLA in healthy donors.

This TCR was sampled from a boy between 5 and 17 years old in good health and CMV-seronegative. The sequencing input was PBMCs. The chain employs TRBV6-5 and TRBJ2-1; tentatively, D is TRBD2 (6 bases). The CDR3 DNA sequence: TGTGCCAGCATGGGCGGGGCACACAATGAGCAGTTCTTC. Its protein is CASMGGAHNEQFF.